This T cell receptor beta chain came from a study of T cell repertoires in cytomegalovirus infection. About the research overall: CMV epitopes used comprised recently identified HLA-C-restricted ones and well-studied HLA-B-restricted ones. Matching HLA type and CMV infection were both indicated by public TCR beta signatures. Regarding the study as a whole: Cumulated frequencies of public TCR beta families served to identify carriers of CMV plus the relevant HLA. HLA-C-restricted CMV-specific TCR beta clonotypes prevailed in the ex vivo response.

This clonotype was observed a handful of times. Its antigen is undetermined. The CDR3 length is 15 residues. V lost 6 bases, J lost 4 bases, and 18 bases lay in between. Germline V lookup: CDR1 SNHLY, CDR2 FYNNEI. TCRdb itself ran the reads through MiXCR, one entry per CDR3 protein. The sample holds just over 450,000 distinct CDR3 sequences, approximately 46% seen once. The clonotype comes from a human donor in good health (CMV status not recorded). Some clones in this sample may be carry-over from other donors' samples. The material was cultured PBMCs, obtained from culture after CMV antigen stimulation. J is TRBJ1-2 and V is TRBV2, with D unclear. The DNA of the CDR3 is TGTGCCAGCAGGGAGGGATCCCCTGCCGTCTATGGCTACACCTTC. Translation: CASREGSPAVYGYTF.